The 3 T cell receptor beta chains given below trace back to one sample, sequenced in a study of T cell repertoires in cytomegalovirus infection (dated by TCRdb to the late 2010s). The run used an Illumina HiSeq 1500. TCRdb trimmed the raw reads at Q25, called clones with MiXCR and kept productive beta chains. Rows matching on CDR3 protein sequence are summarized as one entry with the most common DNA and genes. This sample gives roughly 500,000 distinct CDR3 sequences in total; approximately 11% of them show up just once. The ten largest clones represent roughly a tenth of the sample. Sequenced input: PBMCs. The receptors here all came from a human donor in good health (CMV status not recorded). Some clones in this sample may be carry-over from other donors' samples.

This clonotype was seen many times. The V and J genes are TRBV7-9 and TRBJ1-2; no firm D call. This CDR3 is 11 amino acids long. Germline V gene data show CDR1 as SEHNR and CDR2 as FQNEAQ (reference sequence). With 1 base removed from V and 7 bases from J, the gap between germline ends came to 4 bases. The CDR3 DNA follows: TGTGCCAGCAGCTTAGTCTCTGGCTACACCTTC. Protein: CASSLVSGYTF.

This clonotype was detected ten times or more. This chain connects TRBV7-3 to TRBJ2-2, with D perhaps being TRBD1 or TRBD2 (7 bases each). This CDR3 contains 16 residues. V lost 2 bases to trimming and J lost 6 bases, with 16 bases between them. Per germline, CDR1 SGHTA and CDR2 FQGTGA. CDR3 bases: TGTGCCAGCAGCTTACAGGGGGGGGGCTCTGCCGGGGAGCTGTTTTTT. Its translation is CASSLQGGGSAGELFF.

The chain joins TRBV5-4 to TRBJ1-2; TRBD1 aligns across 9 bases. Trimming at V came to 4 bases and at J to 7 bases, leaving 14 bases not matched to a gene. There are 16 residues in the CDR3. Germline V gives CDR1 SGHNT, CDR2 YYREEE (reference sequence). The CDR3 sequence is CASSLPGQGIIFGYTF. CDR3 nucleotides: TGTGCCAGCAGCCTCCCGGGACAGGGAATTATTTTTGGCTACACCTTC.